The TCR beta chain described here comes from a study of T cell repertoires in ileal Crohn's disease. Turning to the study itself: Operated complications were stricturing disease (roughly 61%) and penetrating disease (about 40%). Study-level points and caveats: Sorted CD8 T cells held more high-frequency clones than CD4.

Remarks on this clone: Its specificity is unknown.

Patients were adults with ileal or ileocolonic Crohn's disease needing resection. This CDR3 has 17 amino acids. Per germline, CDR1 WSHSY and CDR2 SAAADI. V was trimmed by 3 bases and J by 0 bases, leaving 12 bases between them. Sequenced by immunoSEQ multiplex PCR; TCRdb stores in-frame clones only, minus some. The table lists some 30,000 clones, approximately 78% of them singletons, with about 6% in the top ten. Material for sequencing was ileal tissue. The sequence came from an adult with Crohn's disease. The J gene is TRBJ1-6, the V gene TRBV10-2; unclear D gene. In DNA, the CDR3 is TGCGCCAGCAGTGACCCCGGGAAAACCTCCTATAATTCACCCCTCCACTTT. As protein: CASSDPGKTSYNSPLHF.